This entry lists 2 T cell receptor beta chains sequenced from one sample in a study of T-cell memory formation after mild COVID-19. TCRdb fed the 5' RACE reads into MiXCR, producing one record per CDR3 protein. The data contain 350,000 to 500,000 distinct CDR3 sequences, about a sixth of them singletons. The specimen sequenced was PBMCs or a T cell subset sorted from them (not recorded which). These TCRs come from a man younger than 30 who had mild COVID-19 (a few samples of this study predate the infection). Cell type and time point are not known.

This chain links TRBV7-2 with TRBJ1-1; D ambiguous. Per germline, CDR1 SGHTA and CDR2 FQGNSA. CDR3 length: 16 residues. Trimming left V 3 bases short and J 4 bases short, with 18 bases between. CDR3 residues: CASSLDAPSGGTEAFF. Written as DNA, the CDR3 is TGTGCCAGCAGCTTGGACGCCCCCAGTGGCGGCACTGAAGCTTTCTTT.

This clonotype has a handful of counts. The gene calls are TRBV4-1 and TRBJ1-5; D remains unclear. V lost 1 base and J lost 5, with 9 bases in between. The CDR3 is 14 amino acids. Germline V CDR1 and CDR2: MGHRA, YSYEKL. CDR3 nucleotides: TGCGCCAGCAGCCAAGTCGGCCCCCATCAGCCCCAGCATTTT. Protein: CASSQVGPHQPQHF.